One sample yielded the 2 T cell receptor beta chains listed below, sequenced in a study of blood T cell repertoires in COVID-19. This table comes from immunoSEQ multiplex PCR, and its TCRdb copy is limited to in-frame clones, with some not included. The sample lists 100,000 or so clones, 88% occurring once. Sequenced sample: peripheral blood. These receptor sequences come from a woman in her sixties with acute or convalescent COVID-19.

This clone was observed a few times. This chain joins TRBV11-1 and TRBJ2-5; maybe TRBD1 (5 bases). The germline CDR1 and CDR2 sequences are SGHAT and FQDESV (reference sequence). With 3 bases removed from V and 0 bases from J, the gap between germline ends came to 5 bases. The CDR3 runs 13 residues. CDR3 sequence: CASSLGHQETQYF. The DNA of the CDR3 is TGTGCCAGCAGCTTGGGGCACCAAGAGACCCAGTACTTC.

The V and J genes are TRBV12-3 or TRBV12-4 and TRBJ2-1; no firm D call. The CDR3 has 12 residues. Trimming pared 1 base from V and 10 bases from J, leaving 8 bases between. The CDR3 is CASSLDEREQFF. For the CDR3, the DNA is TGTGCCAGCAGTTTAGACGAGAGAGAGCAGTTCTTC.